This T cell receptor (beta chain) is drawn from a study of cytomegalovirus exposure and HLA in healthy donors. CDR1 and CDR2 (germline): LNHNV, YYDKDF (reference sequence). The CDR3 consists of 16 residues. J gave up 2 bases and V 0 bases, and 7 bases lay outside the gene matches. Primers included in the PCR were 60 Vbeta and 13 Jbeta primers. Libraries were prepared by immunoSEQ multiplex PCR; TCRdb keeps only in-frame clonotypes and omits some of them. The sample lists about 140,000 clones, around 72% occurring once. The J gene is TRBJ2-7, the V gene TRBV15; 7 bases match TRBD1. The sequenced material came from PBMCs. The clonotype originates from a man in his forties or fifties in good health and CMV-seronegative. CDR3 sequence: CATSRDLRTGTYEQYF. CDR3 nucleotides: TGTGCCACCAGCAGAGACCTACGGACAGGAACCTACGAGCAGTACTTC.